A single sample is the source of the 20 T cell receptor beta chains below, sequenced in a study of blood T cell repertoires in COVID-19. The method was immunoSEQ multiplex PCR; TCRdb's version includes in-frame clones alone and lacks a portion of them. The sample holds about 81,000 clones, about 84% seen once. The specimen was peripheral blood. Receptors originate from a human donor in a cohort sampled during active COVID-19.

This chain connects TRBV7-3 to TRBJ2-7, with 10 bases fitting TRBD1. Germline CDR1 reads SGHTA; CDR2 reads FQGTGA. The CDR3 is made up of 14 amino acids. Trimming cost V 3 bases and J 5 bases; bases outside gene matches: 4. In DNA, the CDR3 is TGTGCCAGCAGCTTCGGGACAGGGGTTGACGAGCAGTACTTC. Translated, it gives CASSFGTGVDEQYF.

The chain joins TRBV15 to TRBJ2-5; TRBD1 matches 7 bases. This CDR3 has 16 residues. The J segment lost 3 bases and the V segment lost 1 base, leaving 8 bases of the junction unmatched. Per germline, CDR1 LNHNV and CDR2 YYDKDF (reference sequence). For the CDR3, the DNA is TGTGCCACCAGCAGAGGCTGGGGACAGTCCAAAGAGACCCAGTACTTC. Translated: CATSRGWGQSKETQYF.

This clone was seen a single time. The J gene is TRBJ1-6, the V gene TRBV19, with a tentative D call TRBD1 (6 bases). Germline assignment: CDR1 LNHDA and CDR2 SQIVND (reference sequence). V shed 6 bases and J shed 10 bases, with 16 bases lying between them. CDR3 length equals 14 residues. The CDR3 protein is CASSFRGVGSPLHF. In DNA, the CDR3 is TGTGCCAGTAGCTTCAGGGGAGTAGGATCACCCCTCCACTTT. Supplemented by reference TRBV19 and TRBJ1-6, the full variable domain reads DGGITQSPKYLFRKEGQNVTLSCEQNLNHDAMYWYRQDPGQGLRLIYYSQIVNDFQKGDIAEGYSVSREKKESFPLTVTSAQKNPTAFYLCASSFRGVGSPLHFGNGTRLTVT.

The chain links TRBV5-6 to TRBJ2-1; 11 positions agree with TRBD2. CDR1 SGHDT and CDR2 YYEEEE come from the germline V gene. The CDR3 covers 16 residues. Germline trimming cut 4 bases from V and 5 bases from J; bases unmatched to any gene: 8. The CDR3 sequence: CASSGTGTSGNNEQFF. The CDR3 nucleotides are TGTGCCAGCAGCGGAACCGGGACTAGCGGAAACAATGAGCAGTTCTTC.

This clone was seen more than once but under ten times. V and J are TRBV7-9 and TRBJ1-2; TRBD1 matches at 9 bases. In germline, CDR1 is SEHNR, CDR2 FQNEAQ (reference sequence). The CDR3 length is 14 residues. Germline trimming cut 0 bases from V and 6 bases from J; bases unmatched to any gene: 2. Here the CDR3 DNA reads TGTGCCAGCAGCTTAGCCGGGACAGGGCATGGCTACACCTTC. It translates to CASSLAGTGHGYTF.

V usage is TRBV11-3 and J usage is TRBJ2-3, with D tentatively TRBD1 (5 bases). V shed 0 bases and J shed 4 bases, with 8 bases lying between them. The CDR3 consists of 14 residues. Per germline, CDR1 SGHNT and CDR2 YENEEA. The CDR3 DNA is TGTGCCAGCAGCTTAGACTTCAGGGCAGATACGCAGTATTTT. This encodes CASSLDFRADTQYF. Complete variable domain (other parts from reference TRBV11-3 and TRBJ2-3): EAGVVQSPRYKIIEKKQPVAFWCNPISGHNTLYWYLQNLGQGPELLIRYENEEAVDDSQLPKDRFSAERLKGVDSTLKIQPAELGDSAVYLCASSLDFRADTQYFGPGTRLTVL.

This chain uses TRBV7-2 with TRBJ2-1; unclear D gene. The V gene lost 5 bases and the J gene lost 10 bases, with 18 bases spanning the gap. This CDR3 region has 14 residues. Germline V lookup: CDR1 SGHTA, CDR2 FQGNSA. The CDR3 protein is CASSQEVGPREQFF. DNA for the CDR3: TGTGCCAGCAGCCAGGAAGTGGGTCCCCGGGAGCAGTTCTTC.

The chain recombines TRBV27 with TRBJ2-7; D ambiguous. V was trimmed by 2 bases and J by 1 base, leaving 6 bases between them. The CDR3 sequence is 13 residues long. Germline CDR1 is MNHEY and CDR2 is SMNVEV (reference sequence). CDR3 nucleotide sequence: TGTGCCAGCAGTTTAGCGGAATCCTACGAGCAGTACTTC. This codes for CASSLAESYEQYF.

The chain couples TRBV7-2 to TRBJ1-2; 11 nucleotides agree with TRBD1. Germline trimming cut 6 bases from V and 1 base from J; bases unmatched to any gene: 10. Germline V gene lookup returns CDR1 SGHTA and CDR2 FQGNSA. CDR3 length: 17 residues. CDR3 in amino acids: CASRGGTGGRRNYGYTF. The DNA of the CDR3 is TGTGCCAGCAGGGGCGGGACAGGGGGAAGGCGTAACTATGGCTACACCTTC.

This chain links TRBV7-2 with TRBJ2-2, with D hard to call. V lost 1 base and J 0 bases, leaving 9 bases between the germline ends. The CDR3 runs to 16 residues. Per the germline V gene, CDR1 is SGHTA and CDR2 is FQGNSA. For the CDR3, the DNA is TGTGCCAGCAGCTTAGAGGCAGGCCCGAACACCGGGGAGCTGTTTTTT. Its protein product is CASSLEAGPNTGELFF.

The V and J genes are TRBV18 and TRBJ1-3; D gene ambiguous. There are 16 residues in the CDR3. The ends were cut back, 3 bases at V and 0 bases at J, with 12 bases in the middle. Germline V lookup: CDR1 KGHSH, CDR2 LQKENI. The CDR3 sequence is CASSPPVRASGNTIYF. The DNA of the CDR3 is TGTGCCAGCTCACCCCCGGTGCGGGCCTCTGGAAACACCATATATTTT.

J is TRBJ2-2 and V is TRBV19, with 9 positions matching TRBD1. Germline trimming cut 6 bases from V and 6 bases from J; bases unmatched to any gene: 8. CDR1 is LNHDA and CDR2 is SQIVND in the germline V gene (reference sequence). The CDR3 totals 15 residues. This chain's CDR3 is CASSLGTGLAGELFF. In DNA, the CDR3 is TGTGCCAGTAGCCTCGGGACAGGGTTGGCCGGGGAGCTGTTTTTT.

V usage is TRBV7-6 and J usage is TRBJ2-1, with D possibly matching TRBD2 (6 bases). Germline V gives CDR1 SGHVS, CDR2 FNYEAQ. The CDR3 is made up of 13 amino acids. With 5 bases removed from V and 9 bases from J, the gap between germline ends came to 14 bases. The CDR3 protein is CASSLSGTSEQFF. The CDR3, as DNA: TGTGCCAGCAGCCTTAGCGGTACAAGTGAGCAGTTCTTC. The full variable domain, completed using reference TRBV7-6 and TRBJ2-1, is GAGVSQSPRYKVTKRGQDVALRCDPISGHVSLYWYRQALGQGPEFLTYFNYEAQQDKSGLPNDRFSAERPEGSISTLTIQRTEQRDSAMYRCASSLSGTSEQFFGPGTRLTVL.

V and J are TRBV25-1 and TRBJ2-1; D uncertain. Germline loops: CDR1 MGHDK, CDR2 SYGVNS. Trimming took 8 bases from V and 8 from J, leaving 10 bases between them. The CDR3 has 11 residues. The CDR3 sequence: CASRLWHEQFF. Written as DNA, the CDR3 is TGTGCCAGCCGCCTCTGGCATGAGCAGTTCTTC.

This chain connects TRBV3-1 (or the pseudogene TRBV3-2) to TRBJ2-1, with 10 bases lining up with TRBD2. Germline CDR1 reads LGHDT; CDR2 reads YNNKEL (reference sequence). The junction had 7 bases not matched to a gene; V was cut back by 4 bases and J by 1 base. This CDR3 region has 17 residues. The CDR3 DNA follows: TGTGCCAGCAGCCCGAGACTAGCGGGTTCGTCCTACAATGAGCAGTTCTTC. Translating it yields CASSPRLAGSSYNEQFF.

This rearrangement joins TRBV5-1 to TRBJ1-1; D not certain. Germline V gene data show CDR1 as SGHRS and CDR2 as YFSETQ. The ends were cut back, 3 bases at V and 4 bases at J, with 10 bases in the middle. The CDR3 spans 13 residues. CDR3 amino acids: CASSSPAGTEAFF. CDR3 DNA: TGCGCCAGCAGCTCGCCTGCGGGCACTGAAGCTTTCTTT.

The V call is TRBV9, the J call TRBJ2-7; D is possibly TRBD2 (6 bases). This CDR3 is built from 15 residues. Looked up from germline, CDR1 is SGDLS and CDR2 is YYNGEE. V lost 4 bases and J lost 5, with 19 bases in between. The CDR3: CASSRKWGDLNEQYF. The DNA of the CDR3 is TGTGCCAGCAGCCGAAAGTGGGGGGACTTAAACGAGCAGTACTTC.

V usage is TRBV27 and J usage is TRBJ1-1, with 7 positions matching TRBD1. The CDR3 consists of 15 residues. CDR1 and CDR2 (germline): MNHEY, SMNVEV (reference sequence). V was pared by 0 bases and J by 5 bases, with 6 bases of the junction left unmatched. The CDR3 spells CASSLSPNRGTEAFF. CDR3 nucleotides: TGTGCCAGCAGTTTATCGCCGAACAGGGGTACTGAAGCTTTCTTT.

The chain combines TRBV19 with TRBJ2-1; TRBD1 matches at 7 bases. This CDR3 region has 15 residues. V lost 1 base and J lost 2; bases outside the gene matches: 2. Germline loops: CDR1 LNHDA, CDR2 SQIVND (reference sequence). CDR3 bases: TGTGCCAGTAGTATAGCCCAGGGGGCCTACAATGAGCAGTTCTTC. It encodes CASSIAQGAYNEQFF.

The gene calls are TRBV18 and TRBJ1-2, with TRBD1 matching 11 bases. Germline-derived CDR1 and CDR2 are KGHSH and LQKENI. V gave up 2 bases and J gave up 3 bases; unmatched junction bases: 2. The length of the CDR3 is 15 residues. The CDR3 DNA follows: TGTGCCAGCTCACCAAGGACAGGGGGCGACTATGGCTACACCTTC. This sequence encodes CASSPRTGGDYGYTF. Full variable domain (missing parts from reference TRBV18 and TRBJ1-2): NAGVMQNPRHLVRRRGQEARLRCSPMKGHSHVYWYRQLPEEGLKFMVYLQKENIIDESGMPKERFSAEFPKEGPSILRIQQVVRGDSAAYFCASSPRTGGDYGYTFGSGTRLTVV.